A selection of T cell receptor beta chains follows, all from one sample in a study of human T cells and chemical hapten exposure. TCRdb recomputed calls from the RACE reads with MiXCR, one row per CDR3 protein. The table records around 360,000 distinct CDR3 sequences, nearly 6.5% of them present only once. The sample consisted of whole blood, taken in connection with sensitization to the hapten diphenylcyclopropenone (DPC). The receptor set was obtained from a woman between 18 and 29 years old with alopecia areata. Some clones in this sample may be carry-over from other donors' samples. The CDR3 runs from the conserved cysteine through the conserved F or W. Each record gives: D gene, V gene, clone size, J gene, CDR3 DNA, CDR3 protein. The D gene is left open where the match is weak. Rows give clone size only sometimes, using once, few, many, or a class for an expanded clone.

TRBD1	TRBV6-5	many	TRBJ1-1	TGTGCCAGCACAGGGACAGGGGTCTTCACTGAAGCTTTCTTT	CASTGTGVFTEAFF
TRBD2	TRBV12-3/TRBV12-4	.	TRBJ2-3	TGTGCCAGCAGCCCTCATAGCGGGGGGGCCATGGATACGCAGTATTTT	CASSPHSGGAMDTQYF
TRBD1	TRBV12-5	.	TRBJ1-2	TGTGCTAGTGGTCCCCGACAGGGCATCTACTATGGCTACACCTTC	CASGPRQGIYYGYTF
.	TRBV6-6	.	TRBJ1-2	TGTGGCAGCAGCAATCAAGAGGCTAACTATGGCTACACCTTC	CGSSNQEANYGYTF
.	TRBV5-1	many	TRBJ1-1	TGCGCCAGCAGCTGGGGGACGGGGTTGGTGACTGAAGCTTTCTTT	CASSWGTGLVTEAFF
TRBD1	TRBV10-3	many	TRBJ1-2	TGTGCCATCAGTGAGTCCATCGACAGGGCGTACGGCTACACCTTC	CAISESIDRAYGYTF
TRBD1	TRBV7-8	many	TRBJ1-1	TGTGCCAGCAGCGAAGACAGGGGATTCGGTGAAGCTTTCTTT	CASSEDRGFGEAFF
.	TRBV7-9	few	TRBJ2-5	TGTGCCAGCAGCCCCCGGGGAGCCCTAGAGACCCAGTACTTC	CASSPRGALETQYF
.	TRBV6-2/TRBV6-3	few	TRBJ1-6	TGTGCCAGCAGTTACTTGATGACCGACCCCTTTTTT	CASSYLMTDPFF
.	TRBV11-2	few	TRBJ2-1	TGTGCCAGCAGCGGAAGCCGTGGTGATGAGCAGTTCTTC	CASSGSRGDEQFF
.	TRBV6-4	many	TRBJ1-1	TGTGCCACGTCAAAGGCAGCCGACACTGAAGCTTTCTTT	CATSKAADTEAFF
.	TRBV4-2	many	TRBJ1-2	TGTGCCAGCAGCTATGAAAACTATGGCTACACCTTC	CASSYENYGYTF
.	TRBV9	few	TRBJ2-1	TGTGCCAGCAGCGAGGGGACCCATGAGCAGTTCTTC	CASSEGTHEQFF
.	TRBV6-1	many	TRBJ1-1	TGTGCCAGCAGTGAGAACAGGGCCCGTGAAGCTTTCTTT	CASSENRAREAFF
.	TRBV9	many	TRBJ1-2	TGTGCCAGCAGCGTAGGAGGGGTAGGGCAGGAAGGTTCCGGCTACACCTTC	CASSVGGVGQEGSGYTF
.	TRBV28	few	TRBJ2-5	TGTGCCAGCAGGCAACAGGGGCTGGGGGGGACCCAGTACTTC	CASRQQGLGGTQYF
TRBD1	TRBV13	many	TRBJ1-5	TGTGCCAGCAGTAGACAGGGGGCCCATCAGCCCCAGCATTTT	CASSRQGAHQPQHF
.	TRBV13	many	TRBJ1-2	TGTGCCAGCAGCTTAGATGGGAACCCCTATGGCTACACCTTC	CASSLDGNPYGYTF
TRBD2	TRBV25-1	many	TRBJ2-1	TGTGCCAGCAGTGAGGGCGGGGGGCAGTTCTTC	CASSEGGGQFF
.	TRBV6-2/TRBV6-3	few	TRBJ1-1	TGTGCCAGCAGTATGTATTTAATGAACACTGAAGCTTTCTTT	CASSMYLMNTEAFF
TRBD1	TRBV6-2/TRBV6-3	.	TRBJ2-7	TGTGCCAGCAGTTACTGGGACAGAGCCTACGAGCAGTACTTC	CASSYWDRAYEQYF
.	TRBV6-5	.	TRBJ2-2	TGTGCCAGCACACGGGGGGCCAGGGGCACCGGGGAGCTGTTTTTT	CASTRGARGTGELFF
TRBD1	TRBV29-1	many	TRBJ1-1	TGCAGCGTTGATGGACAGGGGTTTGAAGCTTTCTTT	CSVDGQGFEAFF
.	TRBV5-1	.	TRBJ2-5	TGCGCCAGCAGCGCCGGACAGAAAGAGACCCAGTACTTC	CASSAGQKETQYF
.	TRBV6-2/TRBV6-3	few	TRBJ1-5	TGTGCCAGCAGTTACTCACTCAGGGGGCCCCAGCATTTT	CASSYSLRGPQHF
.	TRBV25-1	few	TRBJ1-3	TGTGCCAGCAGTGAATTCCAGGAGCCGGGGCGCTCTGGAAACACCATATATTTT	CASSEFQEPGRSGNTIYF
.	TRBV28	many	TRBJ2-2	TGTGCCAGCAGTCCCCCAGGGACGAACACCGGGGAGCTGTTTTTT	CASSPPGTNTGELFF
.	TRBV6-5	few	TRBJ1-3	TGTGCCAGCAGTTACTCAACAGGGAGCTCTGGAAACACCATATATTTT	CASSYSTGSSGNTIYF
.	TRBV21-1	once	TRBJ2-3	TGTGCCAGCAGCAAAAAGTTTAAGAGACAGGATCTTAGGGATACGCAGTATTTT	CASSKKFKRQDLRDTQYF
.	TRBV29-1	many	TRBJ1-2	TGCAGCGTTGTTGGCGGTGACGATGGCTACACCTTC	CSVVGGDDGYTF
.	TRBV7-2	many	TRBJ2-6	TGTGCCAGCAGCTTACAAGGGGCCGGGGCCAACGTCCTGACTTTC	CASSLQGAGANVLTF
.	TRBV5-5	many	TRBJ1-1	TGTGCCAGCAGCTTGACGACGGAGAACACTGAAGCTTTCTTT	CASSLTTENTEAFF
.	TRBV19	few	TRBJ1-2	TGTGCCAGTAGTCCGCGGGGGGCAGCTGACTTCTATGGCTACACCTTC	CASSPRGAADFYGYTF
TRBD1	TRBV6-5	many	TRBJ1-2	TGTGCCAGCAGTTACTCAGGACAGGGGGATGGCTACACCTTC	CASSYSGQGDGYTF
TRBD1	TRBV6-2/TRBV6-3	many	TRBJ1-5	TGTGCCAGCAGTAAAACAGGGGGCAATCAGCCCCAGCATTTT	CASSKTGGNQPQHF
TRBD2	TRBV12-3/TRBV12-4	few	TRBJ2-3	TGTGCCAGCAGTTATGCGGGGGGAAGGGCAGATACGCAGTATTTT	CASSYAGGRADTQYF
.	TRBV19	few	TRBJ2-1	TGTGCCAGTAGTTCGGGGGCCCCCGAGCAGTTCTTC	CASSSGAPEQFF
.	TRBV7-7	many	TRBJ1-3	TGTGCTAGCAGCCCACGGCATGGAAACACCATATATTTT	CASSPRHGNTIYF
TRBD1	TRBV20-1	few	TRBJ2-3	TGCAGTGTCGCGACAGGGTTAACAGATACGCAGTATTTT	CSVATGLTDTQYF